The entry below describes one T cell receptor beta chain. This record belongs to a study of T cells after posttransplantation cyclophosphamide. Cyclophosphamide on days +3 and +4 followed busulfan-fludarabine conditioning and a marrow graft. Only in-frame clones appear in the TCRdb table, and some are missing; sequencing was by immunoSEQ multiplex PCR. The sample includes roughly 3,800 clones, roughly three quarters of them seen just once. The CDR3 is 16 residues long. The germline V gene has CDR1 PRHDT and CDR2 FYEKMQ (reference sequence). The V end was cut by 6 bases, the J end by 1 base, with 19 bases between.

The clonotype was recovered from a female patient aged 40 to 55 who received an allogeneic stem cell transplant from a related donor, was CMV-positive, and had no GVHD. Some of the T cells may derive from the graft donor. The sample was CD8+ T cells sorted from PBMCs, taken about 1,200 days after allogeneic stem cell transplant with posttransplant cyclophosphamide. The V gene is TRBV13, the J gene TRBJ2-7; TRBD1 is a possible D gene (6 bases). The CDR3 here is CASSEALQGLSYEQYF. The CDR3 DNA reads as TGTGCCAGCAGTGAAGCGCTACAGGGATTGTCCTACGAGCAGTACTTC.